These 17 T cell receptor beta chains were sequenced from one sample in a study of blood T cells in healthy people across ages. PCR was performed a second time for about 7 to 12 cycles using a sample-barcoded 5' primer and a J-beta primer mix. TCRdb reprocessed the 5' RACE reads with MiXCR, giving one entry per CDR3 protein. The table has roughly 1.5 million distinct CDR3 sequences, roughly 43% seen once. Sequenced: blood. Source of these receptors: a woman in her late teens or twenties in good health.

This chain uses TRBV6-2 or TRBV6-3 with TRBJ2-7, with 7 bases that match TRBD1. This CDR3 spans 15 amino acids. Unmatched junction bases numbered 14, after V lost 10 bases and J lost 2 bases. Per germline, CDR1 MNHEY and CDR2 SVGEGT. CDR3 sequence: CATRIGDRSPYEQYF. The CDR3 DNA is TGTGCCACCAGGATAGGGGACAGAAGCCCCTACGAGCAGTACTTC.

A single count supports this clonotype. The chain couples TRBV29-1 to TRBJ1-5; D unresolved. The V and J ends lost 4 bases and 3 bases respectively, with 10 bases between them. The CDR3 sequence is 13 residues long. Germline CDR1 reads SQVTM; CDR2 reads ANQGSEA. CDR3 coding DNA: TGCAGCGTTGTAGACGGACCCAATCAGCCCCAGCATTTT. The encoded protein is CSVVDGPNQPQHF.

There are many counts of this clonotype. The chain is built from TRBV12-3 or TRBV12-4 and TRBJ2-1; the match to TRBD1 covers 8 bases. The length of the CDR3 is 15 residues. Losses at the gene ends were 6 bases for V and 4 bases for J; bases not matched to a gene: 8. CDR3 sequence (DNA): TGTGCCAGCAGCTTGGGGACAGGACCTTACAATGAGCAGTTCTTC. Translated, it gives CASSLGTGPYNEQFF.

This chain joins TRBV4-2 and TRBJ2-3, with a tentative D call TRBD2 (6 bases). V lost 6 bases, J lost 3 bases, and 13 bases lay in between. Germline values: CDR1 LGHNA, CDR2 YNFKEQ. This CDR3 is built from 14 residues. CDR3: CASSTGVATDTQYF. The CDR3 coding sequence is TGTGCCAGCAGTACGGGAGTAGCGACAGATACGCAGTATTTT.

Remarks on this clonotype: The junction shows a germline mismatch at one end, possibly a read error. The chain recombines TRBV24-1 with TRBJ2-3; 7 bases align to TRBD1. Germline CDR1 is KGHDR and CDR2 is SFDVKD. The CDR3 is 14 amino acids. CDR3 loop: CATSGQGFTDPQYF. CDR3 in DNA: TGTGCCACCAGTGGACAGGGTTTCACAGATCCGCAGTATTTT.

V and J are TRBV28 and TRBJ1-5; D remains unclear. Germline V gives CDR1 MDHEN, CDR2 SYDVKM. This CDR3 contains 14 residues. V lost 7 bases, J lost 3 bases, and 13 bases lay in between. Here the CDR3 reads CASTFWRSNQPQHF. CDR3 coding DNA: TGTGCCAGCACCTTCTGGCGTTCCAATCAGCCCCAGCATTTT. Variable domain in full (rest from reference TRBV28 and TRBJ1-5): DVKVTQSSRYLVKRTGEKVFLECVQDMDHENMFWYRQDPGLGLRLIYFSYDVKMKEKGDIPEGYSVSREKKERFSLILESASTNQTSMYLCASTFWRSNQPQHFGDGTRLSIL.

V and J are TRBV4-3 and TRBJ2-1; TRBD2 agrees at 11 bases. Germline V gene lookup returns CDR1 LGHNA and CDR2 YSLEER. The trim removed 0 bases at V and 7 bases at J, leaving 8 bases unmatched. The CDR3 totals 17 residues. CDR3 sequence reads: CASSQEKIAGGANEQFF. DNA for the CDR3: TGCGCCAGCAGCCAAGAGAAAATAGCGGGAGGGGCGAATGAGCAGTTCTTC.

The genes are TRBV6-5 and TRBJ2-3, with D perhaps matching TRBD2 (6 bases). V was trimmed by 7 bases and J by 2 bases, leaving 16 bases between them. The CDR3 is 15 amino acids. Looked up from germline, CDR1 is MNHEY and CDR2 is SVGAGI. The chain's CDR3 is CASTLGVADTDTQYF. CDR3 nucleotides: TGTGCCAGCACCTTGGGGGTAGCGGACACAGATACGCAGTATTTT.

The chain joins TRBV5-6 to TRBJ2-7, with D possibly TRBD2 on 6 matching bases. The CDR3 consists of 14 residues. Trimming left V 0 bases short and J 7 bases short, with 14 bases between. Germline CDR1 reads SGHDT; CDR2 reads YYEEEE. The CDR3 here is CASSLAVAGGEQYF. In DNA form, the CDR3 reads TGTGCCAGCAGCTTGGCCGTGGCAGGAGGGGAGCAGTACTTC.

There are a few counts of this clonotype. This chain joins TRBV6-5 and TRBJ2-7; D possibly corresponds to TRBD2 (5 bases). V was pared by 10 bases and J by 7 bases, with 17 bases between. Germline CDR1 reads MNHEY; CDR2 reads SVGAGI. The CDR3 sequence is 12 residues long. For the CDR3, the DNA is TGTGCCACCCAGAGCGGTAACGGAGAGCAGTACTTC. This translates into CATQSGNGEQYF.

Note on this clonotype: One end of the junction fails to match germline, which may point to a read error. V gene TRBV5-1 combines with J gene TRBJ1-2; a possible D gene is TRBD1 (6 bases). Germline-derived CDR1 and CDR2 are SGHRS and YFSETQ. CDR3 length: 15 residues. The CDR3 coding sequence is TGCGCCAGCAGCATGTCGACAGGAATTAACTATGGCTACACTTTC. Encoded protein: CASSMSTGINYGYTF.

CDR3 DNA: TGTGCCAGCAGCCCCGCGACGGAGCAGTACTTC. Its protein is CASSPATEQYF. The chain carries TRBV11-2 and TRBJ2-4, with D uncertain. V shed 5 bases and J shed 13 bases, with 12 bases lying between them. CDR3 length equals 11 residues. The V gene's germline CDR1 is SGHAT and CDR2 FQNNGV.

The chain is built from TRBV7-2 and TRBJ1-1; D is unresolved. The germline V and J ends were trimmed by 5 bases and 3 bases, with 13 bases remaining between them. The CDR3 length is 14 residues. CDR1 and CDR2 (germline): SGHTA, FQGNSA. This chain's CDR3 is CASSTGGFDTEAFF. The CDR3 region has the DNA TGTGCCAGCAGCACCGGCGGATTCGACACTGAAGCTTTCTTT.

The J gene is TRBJ1-5, the V gene TRBV20-1; D is uncertain. V shed 0 bases and J shed 4 bases, with 16 bases lying between them. Germline V CDR1 and CDR2: DFQATT, SNEGSKA (reference sequence). CDR3 length equals 16 residues. The CDR3 spells CSARDGQAAANQPQHF. The CDR3 DNA reads TGCAGTGCTAGAGATGGTCAAGCGGCAGCGAATCAGCCCCAGCATTTT.

The sample holds a few counts of this clonotype. This chain links TRBV9 with TRBJ2-3, with 13 positions matching TRBD2. The V gene end was trimmed by 3 bases and the J gene end by 0 bases; junction bases not matched to a gene: 7. Germline CDR1 and CDR2: SGDLS and YYNGEE. CDR3 size: 18 residues. CDR3 sequence reads: CASSERTSGRSSTDTQYF. CDR3 in DNA: TGTGCCAGCAGCGAGAGGACTAGCGGGAGATCTAGCACAGATACGCAGTATTTT.

The chain's CDR3 is CASSFTTGGSSYEQYF. For the CDR3, the DNA is TGTGCCAGCAGTTTCACGACAGGGGGCTCCAGCTACGAGCAGTACTTC. V gene TRBV6-5 combines with J gene TRBJ2-7, with 10 bases fitting TRBD1. Losses at the gene ends were 4 bases for V and 3 bases for J; bases not matched to a gene: 9. Germline-derived CDR1 and CDR2 are MNHEY and SVGAGI. This CDR3 is 16 amino acids long.

This clonotype was recorded a few times. One junction end does not reproduce the germline sequence, and a read error may be involved. The gene calls are TRBV27 and TRBJ2-3; 8 bases line up with TRBD1. The CDR3 consists of 15 residues. Germline assignment: CDR1 MNHEY and CDR2 SMNVEV (reference sequence). CDR3 region: CASSLETGGTDTQYF. As DNA, the CDR3 is TGTGCCAGTAGTTTGGAGACAGGGGGCACAGATACGCAGTATTTT.